This TCR beta chain comes out of a study of blood T cell repertoires in COVID-19. Germline values: CDR1 SGDLS, CDR2 YYNGEE. The CDR3 loop spans 16 amino acids. The V and J ends lost 0 bases and 6 bases, in that order; junction bases with no gene match: 10. The protocol was immunoSEQ multiplex PCR, while the TCRdb copy is restricted to in-frame clones and leaves out a portion. Counted here are roughly 65,000 clones, about 89% occurring once; the ten biggest clones make up about 12%. V usage is TRBV9 and J usage is TRBJ1-2; TRBD1 agrees at 8 bases. This clonotype was sampled from a woman aged 55-69 years with acute or convalescent COVID-19. Sequencing was done on a sample of peripheral blood. CDR3 nucleotide sequence: TGTGCCAGCAGCGTAGCGCTAGGGATACAGGGGGATGGCTACACCTTC. This gives the protein CASSVALGIQGDGYTF.